This record looks at one T cell receptor beta chain sequence and its context. There is no known antigen for this receptor. The record has no base qualities; no much larger clone is one base away. The Qiagen DNeasy kit was used to extract genomic DNA both from unsorted PBMCs and from the negatively selected CD4+ and CD8+ fractions. TCR beta CDR3 regions were subjected to amplification by immunoSEQ multiplex PCR with primers that anneal to V and J segments. A synthetic immune receptor repertoire was used to minimize amplification bias, and any remaining bias was removed computationally after sequencing. The study's own analysis went as follows. Repertoire diversity was quantified as the Shannon entropy index using custom Python scripts. Unsorted, CD4+ and CD8+ repertoires were analyzed separately, except for combined analyses in which CD4+ and CD8+ sequences were merged in silico. Clonal expansion was defined as at least a 2-fold frequency increase after treatment relative to C1D1, with a pseudocount of 0.5 for undetected baseline clones. Clones with 0 or 1 copy at C1D1 were classified as singleton clones, and clones with 2 or more copies were classified as non-singleton clones. Clones expanded in unsorted samples were assigned a CD4+, CD8+ or unknown annotation through matching of protein sequences in sorted samples from the same patient. Wilcoxon tests on paired samples were used to test diversity changes from C1D1 to C4D1. Not all clones reach the TCRdb copy of this immuneACCESS table, which keeps in-frame sequences only. Checked studies attribute under half of the gap to unresolved V genes and leave the rest unexplained. The V and J calls and clone size were taken over from that table, and D and trimming were inferred from the DNA. This sample has 45,000 to 55,000 clones in its table, and around 76% of those were observed once. Roughly 12% of the sample lies in the top ten.

This record belongs to a study of PD-1 blockade in classical Hodgkin lymphoma (dated by TCRdb to 2018 to 2021). With regard to the full study: Nivolumab dosing was 3 mg/kg intravenously every 2 weeks, continuing until either disease progression or unacceptable toxicity. To define a peripheral blood immune signature of response to PD-1 blockade in classical Hodgkin lymphoma, the study combined TCR beta sequencing with CyTOF. Study-wide conclusions, independent of this receptor: CD4+ but not CD8+ TCR diversity rose significantly by C4D1 (p=0.0027 vs p=0.16), most apparent in complete responders (p=0.02). The study was restricted to a single clinical trial cohort, and the causes of repertoire differences, possibly disease activity or prior therapy, were left undefined. Trial patients with a complete response had baseline diversity similar to that of newly diagnosed patients, while partial responders and progressors had significantly lower diversity. Diversity was lower in patients who began nivolumab less than 1 year after ASCT, so these patients were left out of later analyses to avoid confounding by immune reconstitution. Baseline TCR diversity was reported as lower in newly diagnosed patients than in healthy donors, and lower still in relapsed/refractory patients.

The time point label, as the study defines it: cycle 4 day 1 (C4D1), after 6 weeks of nivolumab. Every trial patient had relapsed following autologous stem cell transplantation, and prior brentuximab vedotin exposure was what differed among cohorts A, B and C. The trial cohort included 45 to 65 patients with relapsed/refractory classical Hodgkin lymphoma, and each patient had a best overall response of complete response, partial response or progressive disease. In the multi-cohort phase II CheckMate 205 trial, trial patients received single-agent nivolumab. An independent review committee assessed best overall response using the 2007 International Working Group response criteria. Trial PBMCs were collected immediately before nivolumab initiation (C1D1) and during therapy at cycle 2 day 1 and cycle 4 day 1. Peripheral blood was collected in 8 mL Vacutainer Cell Preparation Tubes, from which PBMCs were isolated by centrifugation and then cryopreserved.

Inclusive of the bounding cysteine and phenylalanine, the CDR3 is 12 residues long. The kept DNA is CDR3 alone, 36 bases in frame from the first base. The germline V gene specifies SGHDT as CDR1 and YYEEEE as CDR2. V sheds 1 base and J sheds 9 bases, leaving 11 bases between their ends. This specimen was peripheral blood mononuclear cells (PBMCs), taken before the fourth cycle of nivolumab. In this chain, TRBV5-6 is recombined with TRBJ2-7, with the D call perhaps TRBD1 or TRBD2, as 5 bases match in each case. The receptor was isolated from a human donor with classical Hodgkin lymphoma. The sequenced DNA is TGTGCCAGCAGCTTGTACCGGGGCCCGCAGTACTTC. This sequence encodes CASSLYRGPQYF. The CDR3 plus the reference TRBV5-6 and TRBJ2-7 genes for the other parts give the full variable domain: DAGVTQSPTHLIKTRGQQVTLRCSPKSGHDTVSWYQQALGQGPQFIFQYYEEEERQRGNFPDRFSGHQFPNYSSELNVNALLLGDSALYLCASSLYRGPQYFGPGTRLTVT.